The clone carrying this T cell receptor (beta chain) occurred many times. The data stem from a study of T-cell reconstitution after alpha-beta-depleted transplantation in children. CDR1 is SGHNT, CDR2 YENEEA, per germline. The junction had 8 bases not matched to a gene; V was cut back by 1 base and J by 0 bases. This CDR3 spans 18 amino acids. Unique molecular identifiers tagged the TCRbeta library. TCRdb analysed the PCR reads with MiXCR anew, one entry per CDR3 protein. In the table there are roughly 180,000 distinct CDR3 sequences, about 15% of which are singletons. The V gene is TRBV11-3, the J gene TRBJ2-1; TRBD2 agrees at 8 bases. The receptor's source is a human donor who donated a stem cell graft to a child with acute lymphoblastic leukemia. Sequenced material: PBMCs from the stem cell graft donor, taken from the stem cell graft. CDR3 nucleotides: TGTGCCAGCAGCTTAGTAAGGGGCGGGAGGAGCTCCTACAATGAGCAGTTCTTC. This encodes CASSLVRGGRSSYNEQFF.